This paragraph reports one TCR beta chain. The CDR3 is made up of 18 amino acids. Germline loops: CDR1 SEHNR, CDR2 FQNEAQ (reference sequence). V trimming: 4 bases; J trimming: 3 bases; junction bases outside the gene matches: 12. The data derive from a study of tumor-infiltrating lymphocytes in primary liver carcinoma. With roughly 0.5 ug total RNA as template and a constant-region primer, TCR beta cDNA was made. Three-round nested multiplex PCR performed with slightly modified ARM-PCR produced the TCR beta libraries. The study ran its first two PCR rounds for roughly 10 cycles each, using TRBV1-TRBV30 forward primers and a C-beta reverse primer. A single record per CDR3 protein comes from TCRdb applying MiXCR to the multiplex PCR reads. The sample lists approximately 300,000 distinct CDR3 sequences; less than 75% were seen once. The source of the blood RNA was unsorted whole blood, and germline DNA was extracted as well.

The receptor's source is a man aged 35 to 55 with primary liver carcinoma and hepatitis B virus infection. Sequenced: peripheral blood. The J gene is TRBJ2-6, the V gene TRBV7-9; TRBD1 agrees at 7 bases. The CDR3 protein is CASSSQGRSVGGANVLTF. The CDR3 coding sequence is TGTGCCAGCAGCTCACAGGGGCGGAGTGTCGGTGGGGCCAACGTCCTGACTTTC.